In its sample, the clone carrying this T cell receptor beta chain was seen a few times. This CDR3 contains 14 residues. Trimming cost V 2 bases and J 1 base, with 8 bases left between them. From germline, CDR1 is WNHNN and CDR2 SYGVQD (reference sequence). This sample was included in a study of blood T cell repertoires in COVID-19. In the study overall: Italy, Spain and the United States were the sources of the convalescent and acute COVID-19 samples.

Clones were read by immunoSEQ multiplex PCR, and TCRdb kept only the in-frame ones, dropping some. The sample includes fewer than 80,000 clones, 87% of them seen just once. Sequencing used peripheral blood. This receptor was obtained from a man aged 25 to 45 with acute or convalescent COVID-19. The chain recombines TRBV10-1 with TRBJ1-1; D is perhaps TRBD1 (6 bases). CDR3 DNA sequence: TGCGCCAGCAGTGAGGACAGGAGGAACACTGAAGCTTTCTTT. Its protein is CASSEDRRNTEAFF.